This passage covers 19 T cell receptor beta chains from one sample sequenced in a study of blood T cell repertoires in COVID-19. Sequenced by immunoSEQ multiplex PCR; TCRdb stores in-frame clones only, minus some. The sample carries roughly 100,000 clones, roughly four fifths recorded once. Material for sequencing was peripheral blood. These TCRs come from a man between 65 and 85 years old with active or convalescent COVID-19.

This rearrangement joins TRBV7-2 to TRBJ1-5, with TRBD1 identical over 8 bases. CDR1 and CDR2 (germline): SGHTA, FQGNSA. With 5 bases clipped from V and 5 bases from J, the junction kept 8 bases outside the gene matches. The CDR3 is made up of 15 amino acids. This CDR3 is CASSPRQGSDQPQHF. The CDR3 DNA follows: TGTGCCAGCAGCCCCCGACAGGGGAGCGATCAGCCCCAGCATTTT.

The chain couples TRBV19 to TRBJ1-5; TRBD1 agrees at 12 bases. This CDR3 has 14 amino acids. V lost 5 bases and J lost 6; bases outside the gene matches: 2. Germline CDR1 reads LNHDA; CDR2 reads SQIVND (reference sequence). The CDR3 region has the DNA TGTGCCAGTAGTGGGGACAGGGGGCTTCAGCCCCAGCATTTT. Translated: CASSGDRGLQPQHF.

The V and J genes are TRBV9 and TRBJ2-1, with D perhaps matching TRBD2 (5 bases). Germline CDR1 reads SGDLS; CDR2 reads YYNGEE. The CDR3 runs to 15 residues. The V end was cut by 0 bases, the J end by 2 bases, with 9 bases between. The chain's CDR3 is CASSVGGSAYNEQFF. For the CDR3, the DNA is TGTGCCAGCAGCGTAGGGGGTAGCGCCTACAATGAGCAGTTCTTC.

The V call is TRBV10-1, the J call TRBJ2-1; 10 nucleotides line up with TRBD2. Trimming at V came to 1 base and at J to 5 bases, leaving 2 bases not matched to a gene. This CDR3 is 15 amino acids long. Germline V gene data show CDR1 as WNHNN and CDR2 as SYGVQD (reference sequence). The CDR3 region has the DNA TGCGCCAGCAGTGAGTTTAGCGGGAGGAACAATGAGCAGTTCTTC. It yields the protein CASSEFSGRNNEQFF.

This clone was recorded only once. The CDR3, as DNA: TGTGCCAGCAGTTATTCTCAGGGTGGCAATCAGCCCCAGCATTTT. It encodes CASSYSQGGNQPQHF. The V call is TRBV6-6, the J call TRBJ1-5, with D tentatively TRBD1 (5 bases). This CDR3 has 15 residues. Germline V gene data show CDR1 as MNHNY and CDR2 as SVGAGI (reference sequence). Trimming shortened V by 3 bases and J by 2 bases, and 11 bases separated the two germline ends.

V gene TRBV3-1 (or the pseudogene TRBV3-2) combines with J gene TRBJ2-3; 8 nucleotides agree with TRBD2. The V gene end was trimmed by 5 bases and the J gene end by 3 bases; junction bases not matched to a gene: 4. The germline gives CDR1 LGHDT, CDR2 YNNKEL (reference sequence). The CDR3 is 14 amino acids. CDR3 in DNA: TGTGCCAGCAGCGTGCGGGGGGCTACAGATACGCAGTATTTT. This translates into CASSVRGATDTQYF.

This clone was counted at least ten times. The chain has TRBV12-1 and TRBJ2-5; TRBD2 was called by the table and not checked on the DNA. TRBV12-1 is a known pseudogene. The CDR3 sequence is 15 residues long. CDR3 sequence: CASSPRTRSKETQYF. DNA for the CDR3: TGTGCCAGCAGCCCCCGGACTCGCTCCAAAGAGACCCAGTACTTC.

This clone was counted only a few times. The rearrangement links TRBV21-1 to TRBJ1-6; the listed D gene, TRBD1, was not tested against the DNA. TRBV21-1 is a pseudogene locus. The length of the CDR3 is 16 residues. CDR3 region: CASSKSRDRDNSPLHF. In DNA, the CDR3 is TGTGCCAGCAGCAAAAGCCGAGACAGGGACAATTCACCCCTCCACTTT.

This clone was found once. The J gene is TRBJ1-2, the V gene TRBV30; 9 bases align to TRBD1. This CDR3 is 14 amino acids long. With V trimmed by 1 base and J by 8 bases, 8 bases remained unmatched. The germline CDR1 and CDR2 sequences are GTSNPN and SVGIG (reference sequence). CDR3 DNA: TGTGCCTGGAGTGAGCCGGGACAGGGTGGCGGCTACACCTTC. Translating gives CAWSEPGQGGGYTF.

The CDR3 protein is CASSLGPTGYSYEQYF. The CDR3 DNA reads TGCGCCAGCAGCTTGGGACCAACAGGGTACTCCTACGAGCAGTACTTC. The chain carries TRBV5-1 and TRBJ2-7, with a possible D match to TRBD1 (6 bases). The CDR3 has 16 amino acids. Trimming cost V 0 bases and J 0 bases, with 13 bases left between them. Germline V CDR1 and CDR2: SGHRS, YFSETQ.

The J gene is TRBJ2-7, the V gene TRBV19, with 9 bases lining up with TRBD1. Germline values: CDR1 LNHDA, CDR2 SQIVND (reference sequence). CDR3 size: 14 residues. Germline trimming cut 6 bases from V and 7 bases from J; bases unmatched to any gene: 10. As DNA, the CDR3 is TGTGCCAGTAGGACCACGACAGGGGGAATTGAGCAGTACTTC. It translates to CASRTTTGGIEQYF.

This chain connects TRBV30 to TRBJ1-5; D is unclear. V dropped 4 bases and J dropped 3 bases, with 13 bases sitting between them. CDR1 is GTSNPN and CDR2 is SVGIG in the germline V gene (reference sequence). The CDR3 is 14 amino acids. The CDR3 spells CAWNSGVPNQPQHF. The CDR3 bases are TGTGCCTGGAATAGCGGAGTCCCCAATCAGCCCCAGCATTTT.

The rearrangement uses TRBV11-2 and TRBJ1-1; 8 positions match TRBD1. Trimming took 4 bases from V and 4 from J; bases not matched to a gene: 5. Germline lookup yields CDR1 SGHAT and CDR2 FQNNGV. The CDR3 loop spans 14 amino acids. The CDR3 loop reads CASSSTGGLTEAFF. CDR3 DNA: TGTGCCAGCAGCTCTACAGGGGGGCTCACTGAAGCTTTCTTT.

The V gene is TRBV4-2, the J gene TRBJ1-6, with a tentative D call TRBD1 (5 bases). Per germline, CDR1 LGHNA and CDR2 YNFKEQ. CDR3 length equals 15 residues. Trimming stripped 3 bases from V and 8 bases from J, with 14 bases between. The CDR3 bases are TGTGCCAGCAGCCATGCCGCGGGGGTTGATTCACCCCTCCACTTT. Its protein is CASSHAAGVDSPLHF.

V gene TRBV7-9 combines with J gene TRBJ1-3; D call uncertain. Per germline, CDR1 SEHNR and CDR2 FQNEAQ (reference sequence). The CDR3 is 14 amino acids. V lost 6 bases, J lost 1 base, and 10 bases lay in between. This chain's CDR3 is CASREGLSGNTIYF. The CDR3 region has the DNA TGTGCCAGCAGGGAGGGTTTGTCTGGAAACACCATATATTTT.

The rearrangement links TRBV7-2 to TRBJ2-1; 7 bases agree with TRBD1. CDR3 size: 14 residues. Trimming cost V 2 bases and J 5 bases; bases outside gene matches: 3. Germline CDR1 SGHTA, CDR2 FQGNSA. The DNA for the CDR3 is TGTGCCAGCAGCTTAAGAGACAGGGACAATGAGCAGTTCTTC. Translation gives CASSLRDRDNEQFF. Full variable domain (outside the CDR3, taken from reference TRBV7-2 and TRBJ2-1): GAGVSQSPSNKVTEKGKDVELRCDPISGHTALYWYRQSLGQGLEFLIYFQGNSAPDKSGLPSDRFSAERTGGSVSTLTIQRTQQEDSAVYLCASSLRDRDNEQFFGPGTRLTVL.

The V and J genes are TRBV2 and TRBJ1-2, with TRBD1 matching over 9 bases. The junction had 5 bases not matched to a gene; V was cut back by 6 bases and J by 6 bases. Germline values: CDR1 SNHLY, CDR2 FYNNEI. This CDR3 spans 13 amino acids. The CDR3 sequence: CASRTGTGHGYTF. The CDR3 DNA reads TGTGCCAGCAGAACCGGGACAGGGCATGGCTACACCTTC. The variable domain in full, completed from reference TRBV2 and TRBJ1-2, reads EPEVTQTPSHQVTQMGQEVILRCVPISNHLYFYWYRQILGQKVEFLVSFYNNEISEKSEIFDDQFSVERPDGSNFTLKIRSTKLEDSAMYFCASRTGTGHGYTFGSGTRLTVV.

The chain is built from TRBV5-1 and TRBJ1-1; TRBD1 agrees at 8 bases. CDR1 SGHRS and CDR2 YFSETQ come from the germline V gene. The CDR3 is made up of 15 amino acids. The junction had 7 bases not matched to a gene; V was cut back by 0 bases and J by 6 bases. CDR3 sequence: CASSLAGQAWPEAFF. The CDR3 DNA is TGCGCCAGCAGCTTGGCGGGACAGGCCTGGCCTGAAGCTTTCTTT.

CDR3 DNA sequence: TGTGCCAGTAGTACGAGGGTAGCGAGAGATTCACCCCTCCACTTT. Translating it yields CASSTRVARDSPLHF. The chain combines TRBV19 with TRBJ1-6; D not resolved. Per the germline V gene, CDR1 is LNHDA and CDR2 is SQIVND (reference sequence). V lost 4 bases, J lost 8 bases, and 15 bases lay in between. The CDR3 totals 15 residues.